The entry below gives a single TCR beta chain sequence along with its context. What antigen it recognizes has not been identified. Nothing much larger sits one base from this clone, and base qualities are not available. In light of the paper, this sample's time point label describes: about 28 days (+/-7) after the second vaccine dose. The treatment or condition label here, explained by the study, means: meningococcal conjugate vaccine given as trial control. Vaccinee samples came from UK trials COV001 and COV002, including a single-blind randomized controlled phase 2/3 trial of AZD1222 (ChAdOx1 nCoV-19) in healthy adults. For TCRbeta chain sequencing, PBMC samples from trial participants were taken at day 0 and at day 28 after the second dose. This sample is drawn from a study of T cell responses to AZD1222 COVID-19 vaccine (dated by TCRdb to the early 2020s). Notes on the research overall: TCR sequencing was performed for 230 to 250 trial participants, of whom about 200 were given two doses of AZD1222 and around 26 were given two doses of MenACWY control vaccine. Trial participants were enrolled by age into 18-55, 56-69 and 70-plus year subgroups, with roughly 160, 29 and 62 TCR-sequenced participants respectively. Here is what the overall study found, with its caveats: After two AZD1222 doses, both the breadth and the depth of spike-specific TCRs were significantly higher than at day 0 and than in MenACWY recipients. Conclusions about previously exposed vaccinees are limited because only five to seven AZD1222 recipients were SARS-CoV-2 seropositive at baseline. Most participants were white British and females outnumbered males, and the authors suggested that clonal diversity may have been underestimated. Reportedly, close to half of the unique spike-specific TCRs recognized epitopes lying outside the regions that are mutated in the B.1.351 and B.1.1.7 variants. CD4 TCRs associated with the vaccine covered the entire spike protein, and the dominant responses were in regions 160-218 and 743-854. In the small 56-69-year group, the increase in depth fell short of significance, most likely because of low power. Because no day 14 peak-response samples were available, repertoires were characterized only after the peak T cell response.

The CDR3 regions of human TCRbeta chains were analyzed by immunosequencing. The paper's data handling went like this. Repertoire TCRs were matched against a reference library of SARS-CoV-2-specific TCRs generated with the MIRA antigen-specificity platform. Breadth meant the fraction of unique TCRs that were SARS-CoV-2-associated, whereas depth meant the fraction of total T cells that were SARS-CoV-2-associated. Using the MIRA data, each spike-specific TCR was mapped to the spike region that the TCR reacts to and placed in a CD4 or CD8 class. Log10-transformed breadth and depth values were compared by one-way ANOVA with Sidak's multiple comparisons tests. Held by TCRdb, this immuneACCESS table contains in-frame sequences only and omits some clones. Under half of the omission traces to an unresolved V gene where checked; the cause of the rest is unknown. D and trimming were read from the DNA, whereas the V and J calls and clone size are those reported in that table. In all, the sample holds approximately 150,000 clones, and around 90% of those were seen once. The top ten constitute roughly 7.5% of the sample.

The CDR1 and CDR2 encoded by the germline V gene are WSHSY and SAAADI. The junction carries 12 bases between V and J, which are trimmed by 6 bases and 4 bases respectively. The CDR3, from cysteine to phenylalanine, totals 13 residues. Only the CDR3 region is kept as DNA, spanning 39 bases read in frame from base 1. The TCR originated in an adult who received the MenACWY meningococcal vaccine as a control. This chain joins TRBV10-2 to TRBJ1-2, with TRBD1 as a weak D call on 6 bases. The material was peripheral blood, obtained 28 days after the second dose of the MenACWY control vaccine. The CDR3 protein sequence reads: CASRQTGLYGYTF. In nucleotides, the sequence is TGCGCCAGCAGGCAGACAGGACTCTATGGCTACACCTTC.